The 18 T cell receptor beta chains below come from one sample, sequenced in a study of T cells expressing NK-cell markers (dated by TCRdb to the early 2020s). Library construction relied on 5' RACE. Sequencing used an Illumina HiSeq 2000. The reads, reprocessed by TCRdb, yield one row per CDR3 protein sequence and no DNA. The sample table gives about 460,000 distinct CDR3 sequences. The ten largest clones add up to around 1.4% of the sample. Material for sequencing was blood T cells: a sorted CD56 or NKG2C T cell subset, CD4+ or CD8+ T cells, or bulk PBMC T cells (not recorded which). Receptors originate from a woman aged 45-65 years in good health. Donor details come from another sample of the same person, matched by shared clones.

The gene calls are TRBV24-1 and TRBJ2-3; as DNA is missing, the TRBD2 call by TCRdb cannot be tested. This CDR3 comprises 19 residues. Germline loops: CDR1 KGHDR, CDR2 SFDVKD. The CDR3 loop is CATSDRMGRGLGLVDTQYF.

This chain connects TRBV12-3 or TRBV12-4 to TRBJ2-1; TCRdb gives TRBD1 as the D gene, but with no DNA this cannot be confirmed. CDR3 length equals 16 residues. The chain's CDR3 is CASSFRSGTGGNEQFF.

This chain uses TRBV18 with TRBJ2-3; with no DNA, the TCRdb D assignment of TRBD2 cannot be verified. The CDR3 is 17 amino acids. The germline V gene encodes CDR1 KGHSH and CDR2 LQKENI. CDR3 sequence: CASSPVGLAGSTDTQYF.

CDR3 residues: CASSDFHEQFF. This sequence joins TRBV6-4 and TRBJ2-1. Germline V CDR1 and CDR2: MRHNA, SNTAGT. The CDR3 length is 11 residues.

The chain recombines TRBV20-1 with TRBJ1-5; TCRdb's D call of TRBD1 is untestable without DNA. The CDR3 runs 13 residues. Germline loops: CDR1 DFQATT, CDR2 SNEGSKA (reference sequence). The chain's CDR3 is CSAKKQGNQPQHF.

This chain connects TRBV5-1 to TRBJ1-1; the D call from TCRdb, TRBD1, cannot be confirmed without DNA. From germline, CDR1 is SGHRS and CDR2 YFSETQ. The CDR3 runs 14 residues. This CDR3 is CASSASGTSVEAFF.

CDR3 sequence reads: CASGQFSQETQYF. This chain joins TRBV5-1 and TRBJ2-5; TCRdb proposes TRBD1, but this gene call is untestable without DNA. The CDR3 is 13 amino acids. Germline CDR1 and CDR2: SGHRS and YFSETQ.

This chain uses TRBV5-1 with TRBJ2-5; TCRdb outputs TRBD2, but without DNA this stays unchecked. The germline CDR1 and CDR2 sequences are SGHRS and YFSETQ. The CDR3 covers 16 residues. CDR3 region: CASSPGLAGAIETQYF.

The chain joins TRBV6-5 to TRBJ2-7; TCRdb selects TRBD2, and the lack of DNA leaves this call unchecked. Germline-derived CDR1 and CDR2 are MNHEY and SVGAGI. The CDR3 loop spans 14 amino acids. The CDR3 here is CASSISGSLYEQYF.

This chain uses TRBV6-5 with TRBJ1-3. Germline CDR1 and CDR2: MNHEY and SVGAGI. The CDR3 totals 12 residues. Here the CDR3 reads CASSASGNTIYF.

The chain links TRBV10-3 to TRBJ1-4. CDR3 size: 15 residues. The germline gives CDR1 ENHRY, CDR2 SYGVKD. This chain's CDR3 is CATRRAGDQREKLFF.

The chain employs TRBV20-1 and TRBJ2-7. The CDR3 contains 12 residues. Germline lookup yields CDR1 DFQATT and CDR2 SNEGSKA (reference sequence). This CDR3 reads CSARSFSLEQYF.

This chain joins TRBV29-1 and TRBJ1-2. The CDR3 is 13 amino acids. Germline CDR1 SQVTM, CDR2 ANQGSEA. CDR3 sequence: CSASNDILYGYTF.

V usage is TRBV20-1 and J usage is TRBJ1-2; the TRBD1 assignment by TCRdb is unverifiable without DNA. The CDR3 extends over 14 amino acids. Germline CDR1 is DFQATT and CDR2 is SNEGSKA (reference sequence). Here the CDR3 reads CSARGSGKGYGYTF.

This chain uses TRBV7-2 with TRBJ1-5; TCRdb picks TRBD1, but there is no DNA to check that call. This CDR3 contains 15 residues. Per germline, CDR1 SGHTA and CDR2 FQGNSA. The CDR3 sequence: CASSLELSVFQPQHF.

This chain uses TRBV5-1 with TRBJ1-1; the TCRdb call, TRBD1, lacks DNA for checking. The germline gives CDR1 SGHRS, CDR2 YFSETQ. The CDR3 consists of 15 residues. The CDR3: CASSLDYRENTEAFF.

The rearrangement links TRBV6-5 to TRBJ1-2; TCRdb names TRBD1, which stays unverified in the absence of DNA. Germline CDR1 and CDR2: MNHEY and SVGAGI. The CDR3 extends over 14 amino acids. The chain's CDR3 is CASSYSNQGWSYTF.

The chain carries TRBV5-5 and TRBJ2-7; TCRdb reports TRBD1, a call that lacks DNA to check it against. CDR1 SGHKS and CDR2 YYEKEE come from the germline V gene (reference sequence). This CDR3 spans 15 amino acids. CDR3: CASSLDGTAPYEQYF.